The TCR beta chain under discussion was sequenced for a study of shared clonotypes between healthy human individuals. Study information: Researchers assigned three CD4 naive, three CD4 memory, two CD8 naive and one CD8 memory plate to each donor.

Researchers partitioned CD4+ cells into CD45RA+ naive and CD45RA-negative memory subsets. The repertoire was sequenced with immunoSEQ multiplex PCR; TCRdb's copy has only in-frame clones and lacks some. The table shows hundreds of thousands of clones, with around 72% occurring only once. Per germline, CDR1 MDHEN and CDR2 SYDVKM. This CDR3 is 16 amino acids long. V lost 4 bases and J 4 bases, leaving 19 bases between the germline ends. This receptor was identified in a woman under 40 in good health. The V call is TRBV28, the J call TRBJ2-5; D not certain. Sequencing was carried out using memory CD4+ T cells sorted from blood. Described subset: CD45RA-negative fraction. The CDR3 DNA sequence: TGTGCCAGCAGTTCCCTTCTAAAGGCTTTGGTAGAGACCCAGTACTTC. Amino acid sequence: CASSSLLKALVETQYF. Drawing the rest from reference TRBV28 and TRBJ2-5, the complete variable domain is DVKVTQSSRYLVKRTGEKVFLECVQDMDHENMFWYRQDPGLGLRLIYFSYDVKMKEKGDIPEGYSVSREKKERFSLILESASTNQTSMYLCASSSLLKALVETQYFGPGTRLLVL.